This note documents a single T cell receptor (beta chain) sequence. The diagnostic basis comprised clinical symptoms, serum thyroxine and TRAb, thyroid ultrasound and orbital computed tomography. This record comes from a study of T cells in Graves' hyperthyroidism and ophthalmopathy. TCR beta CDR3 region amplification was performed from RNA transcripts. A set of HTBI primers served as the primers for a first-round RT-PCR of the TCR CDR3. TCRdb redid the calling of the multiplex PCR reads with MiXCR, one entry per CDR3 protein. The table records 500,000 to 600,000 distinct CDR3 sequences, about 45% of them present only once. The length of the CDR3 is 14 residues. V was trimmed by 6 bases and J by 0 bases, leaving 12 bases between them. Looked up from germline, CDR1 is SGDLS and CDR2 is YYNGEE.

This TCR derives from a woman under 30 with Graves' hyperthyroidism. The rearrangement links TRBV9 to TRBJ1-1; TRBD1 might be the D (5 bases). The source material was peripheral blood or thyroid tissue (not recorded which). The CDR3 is CASTAGSMNTEAFF. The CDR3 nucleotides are TGTGCCAGCACTGCAGGGTCTATGAACACTGAAGCTTTCTTT. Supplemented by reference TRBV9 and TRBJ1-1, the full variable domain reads DSGVTQTPKHLITATGQRVTLRCSPRSGDLSVYWYQQSLDQGLQFLIQYYNGEERAKGNILERFSAQQFPDLHSELNLSSLELGDSALYFCASTAGSMNTEAFFGQGTRLTVV.